The 4 T cell receptor beta chains presented below share a single source sample, sequenced in a study of molecular identifiers for immune sequencing clone quantification. TCRdb processed the PCR reads anew with MiXCR; each CDR3 protein has one entry. Of about 510,000 distinct CDR3 sequences in the sample, under 30% were seen once. Sequences were obtained from naive CD8+ T cells from blood, with Jurkat cell RNA spiked in. Subset of the sample: FACS-sorted CD8+CD4-CCR7+CD45RA+ naive T cells. These TCRs come from a human donor in good health. Some libraries in this study had Jurkat cell RNA spiked in.

For this clonotype: No conserved phenylalanine or tryptophan is present at the end of the CDR3, so a read error is the likely explanation. This chain uses TRBV4-1 with TRBJ2-2; 9 bases match TRBD2. Germline CDR1 and CDR2: MGHRA and YSYEKL. This CDR3 contains 16 residues. V was pared by 0 bases and J by 8 bases, with 7 bases of the junction left unmatched. CDR3: CASSQEAFGLAGELFV. Here the CDR3 DNA reads TGCGCCAGCAGCCAAGAGGCTTTCGGACTAGCGGGGGAGCTGTTTGTT.

J is TRBJ1-1 and V is TRBV27, with 11 bases fitting TRBD1. The CDR3 totals 19 residues. Germline CDR1 and CDR2: MNHEY and SMNVEV (reference sequence). The V segment lost 6 bases and the J segment 1 base; nucleotides outside the gene matches: 16. Written as DNA, the CDR3 is TGTGCCAGCAGCCTCATCTTACCGGGACAGGGGGGAGAGAACACTGAAGCTTTCTTT. The encoded protein is CASSLILPGQGGENTEAFF.

This clonotype is a singleton in its sample. With a much larger clone just one base away, this may be a read error. This chain connects TRBV29-1 to TRBJ1-6; D gene uncertain. The CDR3 runs to 14 residues. Germline values: CDR1 SQVTM, CDR2 ANQGSEA. The CDR3 spells CSAEVGSYNSPHHF. CDR3 coding DNA: TGCAGCGCTGAGGTGGGCTCCTATAATTCACCCCACCACTTT. The whole variable domain, remainder taken from reference TRBV29-1 and TRBJ1-6, is SAVISQKPSRDICQRGTSLTIQCQVDSQVTMMFWYRQQPGQSLTLIATANQGSEATYESGFVIDKFPISRPNLTFSTLTVSNMSPEDSSIYLCSAEVGSYNSPHHFGNGTRLTVT.

This clonotype was seen a few times. V and J are TRBV15 and TRBJ1-5, with a possible D match to TRBD1 (5 bases). CDR3 length: 15 amino acids. V was clipped by 0 bases and J by 6 bases, with 12 bases between them. Per germline, CDR1 LNHNV and CDR2 YYDKDF (reference sequence). The CDR3 region is CATSRDQGGGQPQHF. The CDR3 region has the DNA TGTGCCACCAGCAGAGACCAGGGCGGAGGTCAGCCCCAGCATTTT.